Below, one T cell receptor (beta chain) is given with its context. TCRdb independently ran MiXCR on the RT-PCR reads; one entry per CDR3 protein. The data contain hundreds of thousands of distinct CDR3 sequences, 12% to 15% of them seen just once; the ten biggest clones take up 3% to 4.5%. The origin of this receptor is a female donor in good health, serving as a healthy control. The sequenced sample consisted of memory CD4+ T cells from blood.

The CDR3 DNA reads as TGCGCCAGCAGCCAAGACGGCTGGGGAAGGAAGTTCTTC. It codes for CASSQDGWGRKFF. V gene TRBV4-3 combines with J gene TRBJ2-1; unclear D gene. Germline assignment: CDR1 LGHNA and CDR2 YSLEER. V was shortened by 0 bases and J by 14 bases, with 14 bases between the two germline ends. The CDR3 has 13 amino acids.